These 31 T cell receptor beta chains share one sample of origin, sequenced in a study of T-cell reconstitution after alpha-beta-depleted transplantation in children. Molecular barcoding with unique molecular identifiers was used for the TCRbeta library. Each CDR3 protein is one row after TCRdb ran MiXCR on the PCR reads. Counted here are about 640,000 distinct CDR3 sequences, 16% occurring once; the ten biggest clones make up approximately 1%. This specimen was PBMCs from the stem cell graft donor, taken from the stem cell graft. The receptors were gathered from a human donor who donated a stem cell graft to a child with acute myeloid leukemia.

This clonotype came up many times. The chain is built from TRBV20-1 and TRBJ1-2; tentative D call: TRBD1 (5 bases). CDR3 length: 12 residues. Germline CDR1 is DFQATT and CDR2 is SNEGSKA (reference sequence). V gave up 5 bases and J gave up 8 bases, with 15 bases separating them. CDR3 bases: TGCAGTGCTTGCGTCCAGGGTGAAGGCTACACCTTC. Amino acids: CSACVQGEGYTF.

The chain has TRBV7-9 and TRBJ2-2, with D perhaps TRBD1 (7 bases). The V gene's germline CDR1 is SEHNR and CDR2 FQNEAQ (reference sequence). This CDR3 is built from 15 residues. V lost 5 bases, J lost 4 bases, and 14 bases lay in between. CDR3 protein: CASSGGTVGTGELFF. DNA of the CDR3: TGTGCCAGCAGCGGGGGGACAGTGGGCACCGGGGAGCTGTTTTTT.

This clonotype was seen many times. J is TRBJ2-3 and V is TRBV20-1; D remains unclear. Trimming pared 3 bases from V and 1 base from J, leaving 8 bases between. The CDR3 is made up of 13 amino acids. Germline CDR1 reads DFQATT; CDR2 reads SNEGSKA (reference sequence). The DNA of the CDR3 is TGCAGTGCTAGTGCAGGAGGCACAGATACGCAGTATTTT. Its protein product is CSASAGGTDTQYF.

This clonotype was seen many times. The chain recombines TRBV5-6 with TRBJ2-7; no clear D. The CDR3 contains 13 residues. The germline CDR1 and CDR2 sequences are SGHDT and YYEEEE. V was clipped by 0 bases and J by 5 bases, with 9 bases between them. The DNA of the CDR3 is TGTGCCAGCAGCTTGGCCCTGGGAAACGAGCAGTACTTC. Amino acids: CASSLALGNEQYF.

This clonotype was counted at least ten times. This sequence joins TRBV20-1 and TRBJ1-6; D is perhaps TRBD1 (6 bases). V dropped 3 bases and J dropped 9 bases, with 6 bases sitting between them. The CDR3 contains 11 residues. CDR1 is DFQATT, CDR2 SNEGSKA, per germline (reference sequence). The CDR3: CSARTGSPLHF. CDR3 nucleotides: TGCAGTGCTAGGACAGGTTCACCCCTCCACTTT.

The V call is TRBV7-9, the J call TRBJ2-1; D uncertain. Germline values: CDR1 SEHNR, CDR2 FQNEAQ (reference sequence). There are 15 residues in the CDR3. The V end lost 6 bases, the J end lost 5 bases, and 17 bases lay between the germline ends. The CDR3 bases are TGTGCCAGCAGATTCAACGGCAACCGTAACAATGAGCAGTTCTTC. Encoded protein: CASRFNGNRNNEQFF.

This clonotype was seen repeatedly, ten times or more. This chain joins TRBV20-1 and TRBJ2-5; 10 bases fit TRBD2. CDR3 size: 13 residues. V gave up 4 bases and J gave up 2 bases; unmatched junction bases: 1. Per the germline V gene, CDR1 is DFQATT and CDR2 is SNEGSKA (reference sequence). CDR3 nucleotides: TGCAGTGCTATAGCGGGGGGACAAGAGACCCAGTACTTC. Its protein is CSAIAGGQETQYF.

As for this clonotype: A read error may be the cause here, since a much bigger clone is one base away. V usage is TRBV6-1 and J usage is TRBJ2-3; D is unresolved. Germline CDR1 reads MNHNS; CDR2 reads SASEGT. The CDR3 contains 15 residues. The chain's CDR3 is CASSKAYPRTDTQYF. The CDR3, as DNA: TGTGCCAGCAGTAAAGCTTATCCCCGCACAGATACGCAGTATTTT.

This clonotype occurred many times. The rearrangement joins TRBV6-5 to TRBJ1-3; D gene unclear. The CDR3 contains 14 residues. Germline V gene sequence: CDR1 MNHEY, CDR2 SVGAGI. The V gene lost 2 bases and the J gene lost 0 bases, with 5 bases spanning the gap. CDR3 in DNA: TGTGCCAGCAGTTACGGGTCCTCTGGAAACACCATATATTTT. This encodes CASSYGSSGNTIYF.

Only a few counts were recorded for this clonotype. The chain uses TRBV7-9 and TRBJ2-1; D may match TRBD1 or TRBD2 (5 bases each). Trimming removed 4 bases at V and 15 bases at J, with 16 bases between. The CDR3 is made up of 12 amino acids. The germline gives CDR1 SEHNR, CDR2 FQNEAQ (reference sequence). Here the CDR3 reads CASSSPGRGWFF. CDR3 sequence (DNA): TGTGCCAGCAGCTCACCGGGACGAGGCTGGTTCTTC.

Notes on this clonotype: One end of the junction fails to match germline, which may point to a read error. The rearrangement uses TRBV11-2 and TRBJ2-2; 14 bases map to TRBD2. Germline V gives CDR1 SGHAT, CDR2 FQNNGV. The CDR3 length is 19 residues. DNA for the CDR3: TGTGCCAGCAGCCCCCCTGGACTAGCGGGGGGACTGAACGCCGGGGAGCTGTTTTTT. Residues: CASSPPGLAGGLNAGELFF.

This clonotype has ten or more counts. CDR3 in amino acids: CASSLRLAGTEAFF. The DNA for the CDR3 is TGTGCCAGCAGTTTACGCCTGGCGGGCACTGAAGCTTTCTTT. The gene calls are TRBV12-3 or TRBV12-4 and TRBJ1-1; no reliable D call. The V and J ends lost 2 bases and 4 bases respectively, with 11 bases between them. The CDR3 runs 14 residues.

The CDR3 here is CASSLRRGSSYNEQFF. The CDR3 nucleotides are TGTGCCAGCAGTTTAAGGCGGGGGAGCTCCTACAATGAGCAGTTCTTC. The chain carries TRBV28 and TRBJ2-1; 7 bases are a match to TRBD2. CDR3 size: 16 residues. V was clipped by 2 bases and J by 0 bases; unmatched bases: 4. Germline lookup yields CDR1 MDHEN and CDR2 SYDVKM.

This clonotype was seen many times. The V gene is TRBV20-1, the J gene TRBJ2-1; perhaps TRBD1 as D (5 bases). Germline CDR1 DFQATT, CDR2 SNEGSKA (reference sequence). The CDR3 consists of 12 residues. Trimming removed 3 bases from V and 9 bases from J, with 12 bases in between. The DNA for the CDR3 is TGCAGTGCTAGTTGGGGCCAGGGTGAGCAGTTCTTC. Amino acids: CSASWGQGEQFF.

The table lists this clonotype with many counts. The chain joins TRBV6-5 to TRBJ2-7; D may be TRBD1 (6 bases). The ends were cut back, 2 bases at V and 6 bases at J, with 20 bases in the middle. Germline CDR1 and CDR2: MNHEY and SVGAGI. This CDR3 has 16 residues. Written as DNA, the CDR3 is TGTGCCAGCAGTTACCCTTGTGGAGACAGGCCCTCCGAGCAGTACGTC. Its translation: CASSYPCGDRPSEQYV.

The chain carries TRBV29-1 and TRBJ2-6; perhaps D is TRBD1 or TRBD2 (5 bases each). CDR1 SQVTM and CDR2 ANQGSEA come from the germline V gene. The CDR3 is made up of 15 amino acids. With 4 bases removed from V and 0 bases from J, the gap between germline ends came to 10 bases. The CDR3: CSVGDARSGANVLTF. CDR3 in DNA: TGCAGCGTTGGGGACGCCCGCTCTGGGGCCAACGTCCTGACTTTC.

This clonotype appeared a few times. This sequence joins TRBV7-2 and TRBJ2-2; D may be TRBD2 (6 bases). This CDR3 contains 13 residues. CDR1 and CDR2 from the germline V gene are SGHTA and FQGNSA. V was clipped by 5 bases and J by 6 bases, with 10 bases between them. The CDR3 coding sequence is TGTGCCAGCAGCCCACTAGCCGCCGGGGAGCTGTTTTTT. Encoded protein: CASSPLAAGELFF.

The chain combines TRBV9 with TRBJ2-7; a weak D match, TRBD2 (5 bases). Trimming took 6 bases from V and 5 from J, leaving 18 bases between them. Germline V gene lookup returns CDR1 SGDLS and CDR2 YYNGEE. The CDR3 consists of 14 residues. CDR3 sequence (DNA): TGTGCCAGCAACCTACTACCCGAGGGCCACGAGCAGTACTTC. Translation: CASNLLPEGHEQYF.

Many counts were recorded for this clonotype. The genes are TRBV5-5 and TRBJ2-1; 10 bases are shared with TRBD2. Germline trimming cut 1 base from V and 2 bases from J; bases unmatched to any gene: 3. The germline gives CDR1 SGHKS, CDR2 YYEKEE (reference sequence). The CDR3 covers 16 residues. The CDR3 DNA follows: TGTGCCAGCAGCTTGCTAGCGGGGGAGACCTACAATGAGCAGTTCTTC. Its translation is CASSLLAGETYNEQFF.

V is TRBV12-3 or TRBV12-4 and J is TRBJ2-1; a possible D gene is TRBD2 (7 bases). V lost 2 bases to trimming and J lost 2 bases, with 10 bases between them. The CDR3 has 15 residues. In nucleotides, the CDR3 is TGTGCCAGCAGTTTACCCGGGGGGCCCTACAATGAGCAGTTCTTC. It encodes CASSLPGGPYNEQFF.

In this sample, this clonotype turned up many times. J is TRBJ1-5 and V is TRBV20-1, with D unresolved. The CDR3 has 15 residues. Germline CDR1 and CDR2: DFQATT and SNEGSKA (reference sequence). The ends were cut back, 3 bases at V and 2 bases at J, with 14 bases in the middle. CDR3 amino acids: CSASGRGMGNQPQHF. The CDR3 DNA reads TGCAGTGCTAGTGGTCGGGGTATGGGCAATCAGCCCCAGCATTTT.

This clonotype was detected many times. This rearrangement joins TRBV12-3 or TRBV12-4 to TRBJ1-2; TRBD1 might be the D (5 bases). There are 13 residues in the CDR3. Trimming shortened V by 7 bases and J by 4 bases, and 13 bases separated the two germline ends. Here the CDR3 DNA reads TGTGCCAGCATCCCAGGGTTTGGCTATGGCTACACCTTC. Translating it yields CASIPGFGYGYTF.

The rearrangement uses TRBV15 and TRBJ2-3; TRBD1 might be the D (6 bases). V lost 3 bases and J lost 3, with 22 bases in between. CDR3 length: 18 amino acids. The germline V gene encodes CDR1 LNHNV and CDR2 YYDKDF (reference sequence). The CDR3 coding sequence is TGTGCCACCAGCAGTGAGTCAATTTGGGGAACAGGGACAGATACGCAGTATTTT. Translated, it gives CATSSESIWGTGTDTQYF.

There are many counts of this clonotype. The chain has TRBV7-2 and TRBJ2-5; D perhaps matches TRBD1 (6 bases). CDR1 is SGHTA, CDR2 FQGNSA, per germline. V was pared by 5 bases and J by 5 bases, with 18 bases between. The CDR3 totals 15 residues. CDR3 sequence (DNA): TGTGCCAGCAGCCCTAAGTCAGGGGAGAAGGAGACCCAGTACTTC. This encodes CASSPKSGEKETQYF.

This rearrangement joins TRBV28 to TRBJ1-5; a possible D gene is TRBD1 (5 bases). With 11 bases removed from V and 3 bases from J, the gap between germline ends came to 8 bases. This CDR3 region has 11 residues. Germline-derived CDR1 and CDR2 are MDHEN and SYDVKM. The DNA for the CDR3 is TGTGCCGGGGCGGACAATCAGCCCCAGCATTTT. It specifies CAGADNQPQHF.

This clonotype was seen more than once but under ten times. The chain couples TRBV7-2 to TRBJ2-2, with D hard to call. The length of the CDR3 is 15 residues. V was cut by 5 bases and J by 5 bases, with 15 bases left in between. Germline-derived CDR1 and CDR2 are SGHTA and FQGNSA. This CDR3 reads CASSVIRSQTGELFF. In nucleotides, the CDR3 is TGTGCCAGCAGCGTAATTCGCAGCCAGACCGGGGAGCTGTTTTTT.

CDR3 in amino acids: CSARPSGGSHNEQFF. In DNA form, the CDR3 reads TGCAGTGCTAGACCCTCAGGGGGCAGCCACAATGAGCAGTTCTTC. The chain carries TRBV20-1 and TRBJ2-1; 8 bases map to TRBD1. Germline values: CDR1 DFQATT, CDR2 SNEGSKA (reference sequence). V dropped 2 bases and J dropped 5; count of bases not matched to a gene: 8. This CDR3 region has 15 residues.

In this sample, this clonotype turned up a few times. The chain has TRBV20-1 and TRBJ1-5; 10 bases fit TRBD1. CDR1 and CDR2 (germline): DFQATT, SNEGSKA (reference sequence). The CDR3 runs to 14 residues. With 1 base clipped from V and 5 bases from J, the junction kept 2 bases outside the gene matches. The CDR3 nucleotides are TGCAGTGCTAGAGGGGACAGGGGTTATCAGCCCCAGCATTTT. It codes for CSARGDRGYQPQHF.

This clonotype was seen repeatedly, ten times or more. Written as DNA, the CDR3 is TGTGCCAGCAGCTTAAGGACAGGGAGGGATTATAATTCACCCCTCCACTTT. Its protein product is CASSLRTGRDYNSPLHF. This sequence joins TRBV7-2 and TRBJ1-6, with TRBD1 matching over 8 bases. The CDR3 sequence is 17 residues long. The germline gives CDR1 SGHTA, CDR2 FQGNSA. V shed 2 bases, J shed 4 bases, and the junction held 7 bases outside the gene matches.

This clonotype was seen repeatedly, ten times or more. V usage is TRBV29-1 and J usage is TRBJ1-1; D is unclear. Trimming took 2 bases from V and 4 from J, leaving 5 bases between them. Germline CDR1 and CDR2: SQVTM and ANQGSEA. The CDR3 totals 11 residues. CDR3 in DNA: TGCAGCGTTGAAAACCCCACTGAAGCTTTCTTT. Its translation is CSVENPTEAFF.

This clonotype has a count of ten or more. The chain employs TRBV15 and TRBJ1-1, with no clear D. The CDR3 loop spans 13 amino acids. CDR1 and CDR2 from the germline V gene are LNHNV and YYDKDF (reference sequence). With 0 bases removed from V and 11 bases from J, the gap between germline ends came to 13 bases. The CDR3 region has the DNA TGTGCCACCAGCAGAGATTTATCCTCTGTCGCTTTCTTT. Translation: CATSRDLSSVAFF.